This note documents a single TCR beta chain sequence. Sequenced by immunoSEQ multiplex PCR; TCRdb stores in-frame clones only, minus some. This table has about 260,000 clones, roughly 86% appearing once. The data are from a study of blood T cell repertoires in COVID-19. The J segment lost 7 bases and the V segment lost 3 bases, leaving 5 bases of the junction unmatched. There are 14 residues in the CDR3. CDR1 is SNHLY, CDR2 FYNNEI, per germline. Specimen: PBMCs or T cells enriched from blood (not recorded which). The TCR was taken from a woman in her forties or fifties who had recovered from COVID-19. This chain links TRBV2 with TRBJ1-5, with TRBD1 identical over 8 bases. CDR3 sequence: CASSDYRGEQPQHF. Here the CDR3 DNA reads TGTGCCAGCAGTGACTACAGGGGGGAACAGCCCCAGCATTTT. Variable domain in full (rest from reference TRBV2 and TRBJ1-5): EPEVTQTPSHQVTQMGQEVILRCVPISNHLYFYWYRQILGQKVEFLVSFYNNEISEKSEIFDDQFSVERPDGSNFTLKIRSTKLEDSAMYFCASSDYRGEQPQHFGDGTRLSIL.